Listed below are T cell receptor beta chains from one sample, sequenced in a study of blood T cell repertoires in COVID-19. The assay was immunoSEQ multiplex PCR, and TCRdb's table has in-frame clones only and misses some. The table shows about 140,000 clones, with roughly 84% occurring only once. The sequenced sample was PBMCs or T cells enriched from blood (not recorded which). The receptors come from a man in his forties with acute COVID-19. CDR3s include the opening cysteine and the closing phenylalanine or tryptophan. A D gene is named only where the DNA matches it firmly. Clone size appears in some rows only: once, few, many, or a class for an expanded clone.

d_gene	abundance	v_gene	j_gene	CDR3nt	CDR3aa
TRBD1	few	TRBV5-1	TRBJ2-2	TGCGCCAGCAGACATACAGGGGGCTCCGGGGAGCTGTTTTTT	CASRHTGGSGELFF
TRBD1	-	TRBV5-1	TRBJ2-2	TGCGCCAGCGCCCCTTACCGGGACAGAGTCTACACCGGGGAGCTGTTTTTT	CASAPYRDRVYTGELFF
-	-	TRBV19	TRBJ2-1	TGTGCCAGTCGAGCGGACGGACTCAATGAGCAGTTCTTC	CASRADGLNEQFF
TRBD2	-	TRBV28	TRBJ2-1	TGTGCCAGCAGTTTATATGCGGGAGGAGGGGTCACTGAGCAGTTCTTC	CASSLYAGGGVTEQFF
TRBD2	-	TRBV30	TRBJ2-5	TGTGCCTGGAGTGTGGGAGGGGAGACCCAGTACTTC	CAWSVGGETQYF
TRBD2	-	TRBV6-5	TRBJ2-1	TGTGCCAGCATATCCCTAGCGGGATCTGGGGGTGAGCAGTTCTTC	CASISLAGSGGEQFF
-	once	TRBV27	TRBJ1-1	TGTGCCAGCAGTCTACAGAACCCGAGTCGGCGAACTGAAGCTTTCTTT	CASSLQNPSRRTEAFF
-	few	TRBV7-2	TRBJ1-1	TGTGCCAGCAGCTTTAGTGGTACGGCTGAAGCTTTCTTT	CASSFSGTAEAFF
-	once	TRBV27	TRBJ2-1	TGTGCCAGCAGCCACAGGGTCGAGGATGAGCAGTTCTTC	CASSHRVEDEQFF
-	-	TRBV28	TRBJ2-3	TGTGCCAGCAGTGCAGTTTCCTGGGGCAGGGCGAGCACAGATACGCAGTATTTT	CASSAVSWGRASTDTQYF
-	-	TRBV3-1/TRBV3-2	TRBJ2-7	TGTGCCAGCAGCCAAGGAGCCTTACAGGGATTCTACGAGCAGTACTTC	CASSQGALQGFYEQYF
-	-	TRBV6-5	TRBJ2-7	TGTGCCAGCAGCCCCGGACCGGGTAGGGGGTACTTC	CASSPGPGRGYF
-	-	TRBV10-1	TRBJ2-3	TGCGCCAGCAGTCAGCGGGCGTTAACAGATACGCAGTATTTT	CASSQRALTDTQYF
-	-	TRBV5-6	TRBJ1-2	TGTGCCAGCAGCCCTGAAGGGGTAGGGGGCTACACCTTC	CASSPEGVGGYTF
-	-	TRBV18	TRBJ2-7	TGTGCCAGCTCCCAGGGACGGGAGACCTACGAGCAGTACTTC	CASSQGRETYEQYF
TRBD2	-	TRBV28	TRBJ2-3	TGTGCCAGCAGTTCTCGGACTAGCGGGGGGGCTGAGGATACGCAGTATTTT	CASSSRTSGGAEDTQYF
-	few	TRBV6-5	TRBJ1-1	TGTGCCGCCTCCACCTCTAGGGGGAACACTGAAGCTTTCTTT	CAASTSRGNTEAFF
-	-	TRBV4-3	TRBJ1-4	TGCGCCAGCAGCCAAGGGGAGGGACGCCCTATTGGGAATGAAAAACTGTTTTTT	CASSQGEGRPIGNEKLFF
-	-	TRBV7-9	TRBJ2-5	TGTGCCAGCAGCTTAGGACAGGATCAAGAGACCCAGTACTTC	CASSLGQDQETQYF
-	-	TRBV4-2	TRBJ2-1	TGTGCCAGCAGCCAAGGCAGACAGGTGCCTAGCTCCTACAATGAGCAGTTCTTC	CASSQGRQVPSSYNEQFF
-	-	TRBV3-1/TRBV3-2	TRBJ2-1	TGTGCCAGCAGCCTACCCGGAAGACAACACAATGAGCAGTTCTTC	CASSLPGRQHNEQFF
-	-	TRBV19	TRBJ2-1	TGTGCCAGTAGTAGATCTCAGGACTCCTACAATGAGCAGTTCTTC	CASSRSQDSYNEQFF
TRBD2	once	TRBV9	TRBJ2-1	TGTGCCAGCAGAGTCGGGCTAGCGGTTGGAGGTGAGCAGTTCTTC	CASRVGLAVGGEQFF
-	-	TRBV7-2	TRBJ2-7	TGTGCCAGCAGCTTAGACTGGCGGGCAGGCGAGCAGTACTTC	CASSLDWRAGEQYF
TRBD1	-	TRBV27	TRBJ1-1	TGTGCCAGCAGTTTGATCGGGAGAGGGGGCCCGACTGAAGCTTTCTTT	CASSLIGRGGPTEAFF